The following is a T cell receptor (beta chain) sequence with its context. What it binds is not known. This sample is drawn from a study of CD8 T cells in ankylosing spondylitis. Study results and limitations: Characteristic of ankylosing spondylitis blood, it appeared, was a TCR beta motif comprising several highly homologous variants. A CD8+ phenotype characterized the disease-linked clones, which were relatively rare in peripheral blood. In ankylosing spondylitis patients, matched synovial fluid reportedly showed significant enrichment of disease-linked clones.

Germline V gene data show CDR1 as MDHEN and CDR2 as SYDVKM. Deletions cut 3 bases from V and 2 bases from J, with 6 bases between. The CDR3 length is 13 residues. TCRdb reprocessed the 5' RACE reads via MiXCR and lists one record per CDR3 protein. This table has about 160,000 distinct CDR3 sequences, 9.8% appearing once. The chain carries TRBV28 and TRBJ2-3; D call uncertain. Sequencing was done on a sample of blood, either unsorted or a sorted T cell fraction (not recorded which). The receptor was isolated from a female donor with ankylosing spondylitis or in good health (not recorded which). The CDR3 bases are TGTGCCAGCAGTTTTAGGGCCACAGATACGCAGTATTTT. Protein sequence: CASSFRATDTQYF.